The rows below give T cell receptor beta chains drawn from one sample of a study of early T cells in non-severe SARS-CoV-2 infection. TCRdb reprocessed the 5' RACE reads with MiXCR, giving one entry per CDR3 protein. The data show about 97,000 distinct CDR3 sequences, about 10% seen once. The source material was whole blood, sampled at baseline. Receptors originate from an adult who was a healthcare worker with PCR-confirmed SARS-CoV-2 infection or an uninfected control (not recorded which). Both conserved end residues are part of each CDR3. The order of the fields is clone size, V gene, J gene, D gene, CDR3 protein, CDR3 DNA. A D gene is named only where the DNA matches it firmly. Size values are once, few and many counts, or a class for expanded clones, and some rows have none.

many	TRBV7-3	TRBJ2-1	TRBD2	CASSSGSGSYNEQFF	TGTGCCAGCTCTAGCGGGAGCGGATCCTACAATGAGCAGTTCTTC
NA	TRBV19	TRBJ2-4	TRBD1	CASSTTGNIQYF	TGTGCCAGTAGTACGACAGGGAACATTCAGTACTTC
few	TRBV12-2	TRBJ2-7	NA	CASRRTGQYF	TGTGCAAGTCGCCGAACCGGGCAGTACTTC
many	TRBV12-3/TRBV12-4	TRBJ2-2	NA	CASIPGGTVAGELFF	TGTGCCAGCATCCCTGGGGGCACGGTAGCCGGGGAGCTGTTTTTT
many	TRBV7-8	TRBJ2-4	TRBD1	CASATGGQDIQYF	TGTGCCAGCGCAACAGGGGGACAAGACATTCAGTACTTC
NA	TRBV7-8	TRBJ2-7	NA	CASSPQGGLGSYEQYF	TGTGCCAGCAGCCCCCAGGGGGGACTGGGGTCCTACGAGCAGTACTTC
few	TRBV2	TRBJ2-3	NA	CASSPDRYTDTQYF	TGTGCCAGCAGTCCGGACAGATACACAGATACGCAGTATTTT
few	TRBV10-3	TRBJ2-3	NA	CAISELRDTQYF	TGTGCCATCAGTGAATTGCGAGATACGCAGTATTTT
NA	TRBV20-1	TRBJ2-2	NA	CSAWDGKNTGELFF	TGCAGTGCTTGGGACGGAAAGAACACCGGGGAGCTGTTTTTT
many	TRBV18	TRBJ2-3	NA	CASSSSEGDTQYF	TGTGCCAGCTCATCCAGTGAGGGGGATACGCAGTATTTT
many	TRBV19	TRBJ2-1	NA	CASTLGGATYNEQFF	TGTGCCAGTACCCTAGGGGGGGCGACCTACAATGAGCAGTTCTTC
few	TRBV20-1	TRBJ2-7	NA	CSARDAGGVYEQYF	TGCAGTGCTAGAGATGCTGGCGGGGTCTACGAGCAGTACTTC
many	TRBV4-3	TRBJ1-1	TRBD1	CASSQGRQGEAFF	TGCGCCAGCAGCCAAGGAAGACAGGGTGAAGCTTTCTTT
once	TRBV5-1	TRBJ1-2	NA	CASSFKDSGRLGYTF	TGCGCCAGCAGCTTTAAGGACTCGGGGCGGCTTGGCTACACCTTC
many	TRBV29-1	TRBJ2-1	NA	CSVGRTPRYNEQFF	TGCAGCGTTGGTAGGACTCCCAGATACAATGAGCAGTTCTTC
NA	TRBV5-4	TRBJ2-1	TRBD1	CASSQQGASTYNEQFF	TGTGCCAGCAGCCAACAGGGGGCGTCAACTTACAATGAGCAGTTCTTC
NA	TRBV5-1	TRBJ2-2	TRBD2	CASNGAGVTGELFF	TGCGCCAGCAACGGGGCGGGGGTCACCGGGGAGCTGTTTTTT
NA	TRBV6-1	TRBJ2-3	NA	CASRVPSGLKEAFGADTQYF	TGTGCCAGCAGGGTACCGTCGGGACTCAAAGAGGCATTCGGGGCAGATACGCAGTATTTT
few	TRBV29-1	TRBJ1-2	NA	CSVGSAGFNYGYTF	TGCAGCGTTGGCTCGGCGGGGTTTAACTATGGCTACACCTTC
many	TRBV6-2/TRBV6-3	TRBJ2-7	TRBD2	CASSSRGLARGGSYEQYF	TGTGCCAGCAGTTCCCGGGGACTAGCCCGAGGGGGCTCCTACGAGCAGTACTTC
NA	TRBV19	TRBJ1-1	NA	CASSIRGGTEAFF	TGTGCCAGTAGTATACGGGGGGGTACTGAAGCTTTCTTT
NA	TRBV14	TRBJ2-1	NA	CASSPSSRRGYSYNEQFF	TGTGCCAGCAGCCCCAGCTCGCGAAGGGGCTACTCCTACAATGAGCAGTTCTTC
many	TRBV30	TRBJ2-3	NA	CAWSVGALTDTQYF	TGTGCCTGGAGTGTAGGCGCACTCACAGATACGCAGTATTTT
few	TRBV19	TRBJ2-3	NA	CASSVGLQEDTQYF	TGTGCCAGTAGTGTAGGACTTCAGGAAGATACGCAGTATTTT
NA	TRBV7-6	TRBJ2-3	NA	CASSLEEGTDTQYF	TGTGCCAGCAGCTTAGAGGAGGGCACAGATACGCAGTATTTT
NA	TRBV29-1	TRBJ1-1	TRBD1	CSATGGGEVFF	TGCAGCGCGACAGGGGGGGGAGAAGTTTTCTTT
few	TRBV20-1	TRBJ2-7	NA	CSASDSGLSYEQYF	TGCAGTGCTAGTGATAGCGGATTGTCCTACGAGCAGTACTTC
few	TRBV25-1	TRBJ2-7	TRBD2	CASSDEFVLAGDSSYEQYF	TGTGCCAGCAGTGATGAATTCGTACTAGCGGGTGATAGCTCCTACGAGCAGTACTTC
NA	TRBV7-3	TRBJ2-7	TRBD2	CASSPGAAGTIVYF	TGTGCCAGCAGCCCCGGGGCAGCCGGGACTATTGTCTACTTC
NA	TRBV20-1	TRBJ2-3	TRBD1	CSAWDRGGPDTQYF	TGCAGTGCTTGGGACAGAGGAGGACCAGATACGCAGTATTTT
NA	TRBV7-9	TRBJ1-6	TRBD1	CASSSAAGQGTSPLHF	TGTGCCAGCAGCTCGGCGGCGGGACAGGGGACTTCACCCCTCCACTTT
few	TRBV12-3/TRBV12-4	TRBJ1-6	NA	CASSFLEGRDSPLHF	TGTGCCAGCAGTTTTCTAGAGGGTCGGGATTCACCCCTCCACTTT
many	TRBV14	TRBJ2-1	TRBD2	CASSQDHSGSKNEQFF	TGTGCCAGCAGCCAAGACCATAGCGGGAGCAAAAATGAGCAGTTCTTC
NA	TRBV29-1	TRBJ2-7	NA	CSVPAGPYEQYF	TGCAGCGTTCCCGCAGGGCCCTACGAGCAGTACTTC
few	TRBV12-3/TRBV12-4	TRBJ2-1	NA	CASSFVAIQFF	TGTGCCAGCAGTTTTGTGGCAATTCAGTTCTTC
NA	TRBV18	TRBJ1-1	NA	CASSPVSNTEVFF	TGTGCCAGCTCACCCGTCTCTAACACTGAAGTTTTCTTT
few	TRBV7-3	TRBJ2-7	TRBD2	CASSSLLGGGKRYEQYF	TGTGCCAGCAGCTCCCTTCTCGGCGGGGGTAAGCGGTACGAGCAGTACTTC
few	TRBV6-1	TRBJ2-2	NA	CASTEGGNTGELFF	TGTGCCAGCACCGAAGGGGGGAACACCGGGGAGCTGTTTTTT
many	TRBV30	TRBJ1-5	TRBD1	CAWDRQGQPQHF	TGTGCCTGGGACAGACAGGGGCAGCCCCAGCATTTT
many	TRBV6-6	TRBJ1-1	NA	CASTNPIGGRTEAFF	TGTGCCAGCACCAACCCCATAGGTGGAAGGACTGAAGCTTTCTTT
few	TRBV15	TRBJ1-1	NA	CATSRVRGQTNTEAFF	TGTGCCACCAGCAGAGTACGAGGCCAGACGAACACTGAAGCTTTCTTT
many	TRBV29-1	TRBJ2-7	NA	CSVGDRTYEQYF	TGCAGCGTTGGGGACCGAACCTACGAGCAGTACTTC
many	TRBV7-9	TRBJ2-3	TRBD2	CASSLIIAGADTQYF	TGTGCCAGCAGCTTAATAATAGCGGGGGCAGATACGCAGTATTTT
few	TRBV24-1	TRBJ2-2	NA	CATSDLRGQGTGELFF	TGTGCCACCAGTGATTTGCGGGGGCAGGGCACCGGGGAGCTGTTTTTT
NA	TRBV2	TRBJ2-5	NA	CASSVIQGGETQYF	TGTGCCAGCAGCGTTATTCAGGGCGGTGAGACCCAGTACTTC
many	TRBV4-1	TRBJ1-2	NA	CASSQGGPYGYTF	TGCGCCAGCAGCCAAGGGGGGCCCTATGGCTACACCTTC
many	TRBV10-3	TRBJ2-7	NA	CAISSTYEQYF	TGTGCCATCAGTTCCACCTACGAGCAGTACTTC
NA	TRBV7-9	TRBJ2-3	NA	CASSFFVGGTGDTQYF	TGTGCCAGCAGCTTTTTTGTCGGGGGCACCGGAGATACGCAGTATTTT
many	TRBV7-9	TRBJ2-1	TRBD2	CASAEGGPLNEQFF	TGTGCCAGCGCCGAGGGAGGGCCTCTCAATGAGCAGTTCTTC
few	TRBV6-5	TRBJ2-1	NA	CASSYTRGGSYNEQFF	TGTGCCAGCAGTTACACCAGGGGAGGCTCCTACAATGAGCAGTTCTTC
many	TRBV7-2	TRBJ2-5	NA	CASSLVTGRYQETQYF	TGTGCCAGCAGCTTAGTAACAGGGAGGTACCAAGAGACCCAGTACTTC
NA	TRBV29-1	TRBJ2-7	NA	CSVVAGHYEQYF	TGCAGCGTTGTTGCGGGGCATTACGAGCAGTACTTC
many	TRBV7-8	TRBJ1-3	NA	CASSLYGTGNTIYF	TGTGCCAGCAGCTTATATGGGACTGGAAACACCATATATTTT
many	TRBV12-3/TRBV12-4	TRBJ1-2	TRBD1	CASSNRGGRGYTF	TGTGCCAGCAGCAACAGGGGCGGGCGTGGCTACACCTTC
few	TRBV6-2/TRBV6-3	TRBJ2-3	TRBD2	CASSYDGRATDTQYF	TGTGCCAGCAGTTACGACGGGAGGGCAACAGATACGCAGTATTTT